The TCR beta chain under discussion was sequenced for a study of graft-versus-host responses after intestinal transplantation. Libraries were prepared by immunoSEQ multiplex PCR; TCRdb keeps only in-frame clonotypes and omits some of them. The sample lists tens of thousands of clones, roughly 84% occurring once. About this clone: Its antigen is still unknown.

Germline CDR1 and CDR2: SEHNR and FQNEAQ (reference sequence). The CDR3 sequence is 18 residues long. Trimming took off 0 bases at V and 6 bases at J, with 23 bases between the two ends. The TCR originated in a human donor who was the organ donor for an intestinal transplant. The chain carries TRBV7-9 and TRBJ1-2; D might be TRBD1 (6 bases). The sequenced sample was unstimulated CD4+ T cells sorted from spleen or lymph node cells, obtained before transplant. The CDR3 spells CASSLAGASWKGPHGYTF. For the CDR3, the DNA is TGTGCCAGCAGCTTAGCGGGGGCTTCTTGGAAAGGGCCCCATGGCTACACCTTC.